This TCR beta chain was recorded in a study of beta chain features in type 1 diabetes. Study-wide points: Patients and controls would share equally any PCR tilt toward shorter templates. All four CD4+ subsets from Type 1 diabetes patients carried moderately but significantly shorter TCRB CDR3s.

Reverse transcription of all isolated RNA meant that expressed TCRB transcripts were sequenced. The table came from immunoSEQ multiplex PCR; TCRdb's copy has only in-frame clones and leaves some out. Of about 190,000 clones in the sample, approximately 7.8% were seen once. This clone was observed a handful of times. Its target is not known. CD45RO/CCR7/CD25/CD127/CD95/CD27 separated CD4+ naive, central memory, regulatory and stem cell-like memory cells by sorting. Purity exceeding 95% was reached by all sorted populations. The germline V and J ends were trimmed by 4 bases and 6 bases, with 12 bases remaining between them. The CDR3 loop spans 14 amino acids. CDR1 is SEHNR and CDR2 is FQNEAQ in the germline V gene (reference sequence).

The source is a woman aged 40 to 50 with type 1 diabetes. V usage is TRBV7-9 and J usage is TRBJ2-2; D remains ambiguous. The material sequenced was central memory CD4+ T cells from blood. DNA of the CDR3: TGTGCCAGCAGCTCCGCTCAGATATCCGGGGAGCTGTTTTTT. The encoded protein is CASSSAQISGELFF.